This is a list of T cell receptor beta chains from one sample in a study of cytomegalovirus exposure and HLA in healthy donors. The table came from immunoSEQ multiplex PCR; TCRdb's copy has only in-frame clones and leaves some out. Its listing shows under 120,000 clones. The sequenced sample consisted of PBMCs. All receptors come from a middle-aged man in good health and CMV-seronegative. CDR3s include the opening cysteine and the closing phenylalanine or tryptophan. Fields, in order: J gene, V gene, D gene, CDR3 DNA, CDR3 protein. The D gene is left open where the match is weak.

TRBJ2-2 TRBV7-3 NA TGTGCCAGCAGCTTAAGGGCAGGGGGGCCCGGGGAGCTGTTTTTT CASSLRAGGPGELFF
TRBJ1-2 TRBV19 NA TGTGCCAGTAGTGGGGGGAGGGCGTCCCTAAACTATGGCTACACCTTC CASSGGRASLNYGYTF
TRBJ1-1 TRBV29-1 NA TGCAGCGTTGACGGCCAGACCAGGCCCATGGACACTGAAGCTTTCTTT CSVDGQTRPMDTEAFF
TRBJ1-2 TRBV9 NA TGTGCCAGCAGTAGTACGGGGGGGTCAGGTAACTATGGCTACACCTTC CASSSTGGSGNYGYTF
TRBJ1-5 TRBV5-6 NA TGTGCCAGCAGCAAGGGGCTAGGTGGCAATCAGCCCCAGCATTTT CASSKGLGGNQPQHF
TRBJ2-1 TRBV2 NA TGTGCCAGCAGTGACCAGTATCCTGAGCAGTTCTTC CASSDQYPEQFF
TRBJ1-1 TRBV10-3 NA TGTGCCATCAGTCTGGGACTGACGAACACTGAAGCTTTCTTT CAISLGLTNTEAFF
TRBJ2-7 TRBV7-8 TRBD1 TGTGCCAGCAGCTTCGACAGGGGCTACGAGCAGTGCTTC CASSFDRGYEQCF
TRBJ1-5 TRBV28 TRBD1 TGTGCCAGCAGAGCAGGGACAGGGGGCAATCAGCCCCAGCATTTT CASRAGTGGNQPQHF
TRBJ1-2 TRBV4-3 TRBD1 TGCGCCAGCAGCGAGCAGGGGGCTTATGGCTACACCTTC CASSEQGAYGYTF
TRBJ2-1 TRBV7-2 TRBD1 TGTGCCAGCAGCTTGCCGGGACAGGGTACCTACAATGAGCAGTTCTTC CASSLPGQGTYNEQFF
TRBJ1-2 TRBV7-9 NA TGTGCCAGCACCACGCTCCGACAGGCCTATGGCTACACCTTC CASTTLRQAYGYTF
TRBJ1-5 TRBV7-9 NA TGTGCCAGCAGCTTAGGAGGGCGTGGGGATCAGCCCCAGCATTTT CASSLGGRGDQPQHF
TRBJ1-1 TRBV29-1 NA TGCAGCGTTGTGAGCACGCTAGAAGCTTTCTTT CSVVSTLEAFF
TRBJ1-5 TRBV9 NA TGTGCCAGCAGCGTAGAGGGAGGGGCAGGAAGTCAGCCCCAGCATTTT CASSVEGGAGSQPQHF
TRBJ1-5 TRBV7-2 TRBD1 TGTGCCAGCAGCTTAGCCCCCGACAGGGAAGGTGATCAGCCCCAGCATTTT CASSLAPDREGDQPQHF
TRBJ2-5 TRBV5-1 TRBD1 TGCGCCAGCAGCTTGGACAGGGGGGCGGACCCAGAGACCCAGTACTTC CASSLDRGADPETQYF
TRBJ1-1 TRBV5-4 NA TGTGCCAGCAGCTCAGGAGCCGGGACAAAAGTGAACACTGAAGCTTTCTTT CASSSGAGTKVNTEAFF
TRBJ1-1 TRBV11-2 TRBD1 TGTGCCAGCAGCTCGGGACAGGGGAACACTGAAGCTTTCTTT CASSSGQGNTEAFF
TRBJ2-5 TRBV18 NA TGTGCCAGCTCGCCGAAGCAGGGGACGGAACAAGAGACCCAGTACTTC CASSPKQGTEQETQYF
TRBJ1-1 TRBV9 NA TGTGCCAGCAGCCGAACCTCGGGGGGGAACACTGAAGCTTTCTTT CASSRTSGGNTEAFF
TRBJ1-1 TRBV5-1 TRBD1 TGCGCCAGCAGCGCGACAGGGGGTAACACTGAAGCTTTCTTT CASSATGGNTEAFF
TRBJ1-1 TRBV7-2 NA TGTGCCAGCAGCTTAGTGGGACACAACACTGAAGCTTTCTTT CASSLVGHNTEAFF
TRBJ1-1 TRBV29-1 NA TGCAGCCCTGACAGAATGAACACTGAAGCTTTCTTT CSPDRMNTEAFF
TRBJ1-2 TRBV5-1 NA TGCGCCAGCAGCGCTTCCGGGACTGCCTATGGCTACACCTTC CASSASGTAYGYTF
TRBJ2-3 TRBV27 NA TGTGCCAGCAGTCTTACTAGGGGGACGGATACGCAGTATTTT CASSLTRGTDTQYF
TRBJ2-5 TRBV7-9 TRBD2 TGTGCCAGCAGCTTAGGATTGGCAGCGGGAGTAGACGAGACCCAGTACTTC CASSLGLAAGVDETQYF
TRBJ1-2 TRBV14 TRBD1 TGTGCCAGCAGCCGGGACAGGGGACACTATGGCTACACCTTC CASSRDRGHYGYTF
TRBJ1-4 TRBV19 NA TGTGCCAGTAGTAAGGGGCAGACGGCAACTAATGAAAAACTGTTTTTT CASSKGQTATNEKLFF
TRBJ1-5 TRBV19 NA TGTGCCAGCGTAGCGGCTCTTGAGGCTCAGCCCCAGCATTTT CASVAALEAQPQHF
TRBJ1-1 TRBV9 NA TGTGCCAGCAGCGTAAGACAACAGAACACTGAAGCTTTCTTT CASSVRQQNTEAFF
TRBJ1-4 TRBV18 NA TGTGCCAGCTCACCACTGGAGACAGTTAATGAAAAACTGTTTTTT CASSPLETVNEKLFF
TRBJ2-3 TRBV5-1 TRBD2 TGCGCCAGCAGCTTCTTAGCGGGAGAGAGCACAGATACGCAGTATTTT CASSFLAGESTDTQYF
TRBJ2-3 TRBV5-1 NA TGCGCCAGCAGCTCGTCTGCCCTAGCGAGCACAGATACGCAGTATTTT CASSSSALASTDTQYF
TRBJ2-5 TRBV27 NA TGTGCCAGCAGATCAATGCGGGCAAGCGGGACCCAGTACTTC CASRSMRASGTQYF
TRBJ1-2 TRBV7-2 NA TGTGCCAGCAGCTTAGTCGGAGGGGTCCGAGGCTACACCTTC CASSLVGGVRGYTF
TRBJ1-5 TRBV30 NA TGTGCCTGGAGTGACAGGGAGTATCAGCCCCAGCATTTT CAWSDREYQPQHF
TRBJ1-2 TRBV7-9 TRBD1 TGTGCCAGCACTCCCTCCGGGACAGGGGGCCTCGGCTACACCTTC CASTPSGTGGLGYTF
TRBJ1-6 TRBV5-1 TRBD1 TGCGCCAGCAGCTTGGTGGGGACAGGGGTCGGCTATTCACCCCTCCACTTT CASSLVGTGVGYSPLHF
TRBJ2-1 TRBV6-6 TRBD2 TGTGCCAGCAGGGACAGACTAGCGGGGGACAATGAGCAGTTCTTC CASRDRLAGDNEQFF
TRBJ1-6 TRBV6-1 NA TGTGCCAGCACAGAGGACTCCTATAATTCACCCCTCCACTTT CASTEDSYNSPLHF
TRBJ2-5 TRBV7-9 NA TGTGCCAGCAGCCCGAGCGTGGCGGAGACCCAGTACTTC CASSPSVAETQYF
TRBJ1-2 TRBV19 TRBD1 TGTGCCAGTAGTTTTAAAGGGACAGGGAACGGCTACACCTTC CASSFKGTGNGYTF
TRBJ2-7 TRBV4-1 NA TGCGCCAGCAGCCGGGCGGGCCCTAGCTCCTACGAGCAGTACTTC CASSRAGPSSYEQYF
TRBJ2-5 TRBV5-1 NA TGCGCCAGCAGCTTTGAGGGAAACCAAGAGACCCAGTACTTC CASSFEGNQETQYF
TRBJ1-5 TRBV7-2 TRBD1 TGTGCCAGCAGCTTACGACAGGGCGGGCAGCCCCAGCATTTT CASSLRQGGQPQHF
TRBJ1-3 TRBV29-1 TRBD1 TGCAGCGTTACAGGGGAAGGAAACACCATATATTTT CSVTGEGNTIYF
TRBJ1-6 TRBV15 NA TGTGCCACCAGCCCCGAGAGCTCCTATAATTCACCCCTCCACTTT CATSPESSYNSPLHF
TRBJ2-1 TRBV6-1 TRBD2 TGTGCCAGCAGTGGGGGGACTAGCATCGTCCACAATGAGCAGTTCTTC CASSGGTSIVHNEQFF
TRBJ1-2 TRBV15 TRBD1 TGTGCCACCAGCAAGACCGGGACAGGGAACTATGGCTACACCTTC CATSKTGTGNYGYTF
TRBJ2-5 TRBV11-2 NA TGTGCCAGCAGCTTAGGTTCCAAGCGGCATGAGACCCAGTACTTC CASSLGSKRHETQYF
TRBJ2-2 TRBV5-1 TRBD2 TGCGCCAGCAGGCGGGAGTTACCCGGGGAGCTGTTTTTT CASRRELPGELFF
TRBJ1-2 TRBV19 NA TGTGCCAGTAGTATTCTGCACCAGGGGAAGTCAGGGGGCTACACCTTC CASSILHQGKSGGYTF
TRBJ1-5 TRBV28 NA TGTGCCAGCAGTACACAGGGACGGACCCAGCATTTT CASSTQGRTQHF
TRBJ1-3 TRBV27 NA TGTGCCAGCAGTTCCCTAACACAGGGTGGTGGAAACACCATATATTTT CASSSLTQGGGNTIYF
TRBJ1-5 TRBV15 NA TGTGCCACCAGCAGAGATGGGGCAGGTAATCAGCCCCAGCATTTT CATSRDGAGNQPQHF
TRBJ2-7 TRBV7-9 NA TGTGCCAGCAGCTCCGGGACCTACGAGCAGTACTTC CASSSGTYEQYF
TRBJ1-6 TRBV2 NA TGTGCCAGCAGTGAGGGGCCGTGGAATTCACCCCTCCACTTT CASSEGPWNSPLHF
TRBJ2-2 TRBV7-2 NA TGTGCCAGCAGCTTAAGGACTCTGAACACCGGGGAGCTGTTTTTT CASSLRTLNTGELFF
TRBJ1-1 TRBV13 NA TGTGCCAGCAGCTTTACAATCAGGAACACTGAAGCTTTCTTT CASSFTIRNTEAFF